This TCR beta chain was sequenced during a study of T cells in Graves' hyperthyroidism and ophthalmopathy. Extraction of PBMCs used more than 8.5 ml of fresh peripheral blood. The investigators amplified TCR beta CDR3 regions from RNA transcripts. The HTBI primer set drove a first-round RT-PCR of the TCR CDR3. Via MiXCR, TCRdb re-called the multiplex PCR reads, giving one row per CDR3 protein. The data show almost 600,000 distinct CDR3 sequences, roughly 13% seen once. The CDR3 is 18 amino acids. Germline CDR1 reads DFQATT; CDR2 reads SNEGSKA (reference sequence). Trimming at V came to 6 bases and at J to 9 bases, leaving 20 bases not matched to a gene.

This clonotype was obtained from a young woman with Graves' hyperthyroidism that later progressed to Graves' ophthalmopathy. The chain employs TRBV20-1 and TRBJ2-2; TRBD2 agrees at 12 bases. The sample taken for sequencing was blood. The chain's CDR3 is CSATSRTSGASTDRELFF. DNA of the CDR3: TGCAGTGCCACCTCCCGGACTAGCGGGGCCTCTACGGACCGGGAGCTGTTTTTT.